The 23 T cell receptor beta chains given below trace back to one sample, sequenced in a study of cytomegalovirus exposure and HLA in healthy donors. Primers included in the PCR were 60 Vbeta and 13 Jbeta primers. Sequencing was performed with immunoSEQ multiplex PCR; in TCRdb, only in-frame clones are kept and a portion is missing. The sample carries roughly 130,000 clones, more than 80% recorded once. The sequencing input was PBMCs. These TCRs come from a man aged 25-40 years in good health and CMV-seronegative.

The rearrangement uses TRBV7-8 and TRBJ2-1; 8 positions match TRBD2. The length of the CDR3 is 15 residues. J lost 8 bases, V lost 5 bases, and 11 bases had no gene match. The germline V gene has CDR1 SGHVS and CDR2 FQNEAQ. In nucleotides, the CDR3 is TGTGCCAGCAGCCAAGGACTAGCCTATCCACATGAGCAGTTCTTC. Its protein product is CASSQGLAYPHEQFF.

V and J are TRBV28 and TRBJ2-3, with D maybe TRBD2 (6 bases). Per germline, CDR1 MDHEN and CDR2 SYDVKM. V dropped 3 bases and J dropped 0 bases, with 13 bases sitting between them. The CDR3 covers 16 residues. The CDR3 reads CASSFLGGESTDTQYF. The CDR3 DNA sequence: TGTGCCAGCAGTTTCTTAGGAGGGGAAAGCACAGATACGCAGTATTTT. Variable domain in full (rest from reference TRBV28 and TRBJ2-3): DVKVTQSSRYLVKRTGEKVFLECVQDMDHENMFWYRQDPGLGLRLIYFSYDVKMKEKGDIPEGYSVSREKKERFSLILESASTNQTSMYLCASSFLGGESTDTQYFGPGTRLTVL.

The chain recombines TRBV25-1 with TRBJ1-2; possibly TRBD1 for D (6 bases). V was shortened by 2 bases and J by 5 bases, with 18 bases between the two germline ends. Germline CDR1 reads MGHDK; CDR2 reads SYGVNS. This CDR3 comprises 16 residues. This CDR3 is CASSEAAPGAGYGYTF. The CDR3, as DNA: TGTGCCAGCAGTGAAGCCGCCCCAGGGGCAGGGTATGGCTACACCTTC.

V gene TRBV5-1 combines with J gene TRBJ1-5; D not resolved. The V and J ends lost 10 bases and 0 bases respectively, with 14 bases between them. Germline CDR1 reads SGHRS; CDR2 reads YFSETQ. The CDR3 is 14 amino acids. The CDR3 nucleotides read TGCGCCCAGCAGAAGCGATATAGCAATCAGCCCCAGCATTTT. This encodes CAQQKRYSNQPQHF.

The chain links TRBV27 to TRBJ2-3; D is perhaps TRBD2 (6 bases). Germline V gives CDR1 MNHEY, CDR2 SMNVEV (reference sequence). The CDR3 loop spans 14 amino acids. V lost 5 bases and J lost 6, with 15 bases in between. The CDR3 reads CASSPTRLSDTQYF. The CDR3, as DNA: TGTGCCAGCAGTCCGACTAGATTATCGGATACGCAGTATTTT.

The genes are TRBV29-1 and TRBJ2-2; D may be TRBD1 (5 bases). CDR3 length: 14 amino acids. Germline CDR1 reads SQVTM; CDR2 reads ANQGSEA. Trimming stripped 6 bases from V and 0 bases from J, with 11 bases between. DNA for the CDR3: TGCAGCGTCCTGGACACATCGAACACCGGGGAGCTGTTTTTT. It encodes CSVLDTSNTGELFF.

The rearrangement uses TRBV19 and TRBJ1-2; 9 bases match TRBD1. CDR1 and CDR2 (germline): LNHDA, SQIVND (reference sequence). J was trimmed by 5 bases and V by 7 bases; bases with no gene match: 11. The CDR3 runs 15 residues. The CDR3 is CASTEAGTGSYGYTF. CDR3 bases: TGTGCCAGTACCGAAGCCGGGACAGGGTCTTATGGCTACACCTTC.

This chain uses TRBV6-5 with TRBJ2-7; no clear D. V was trimmed by 0 bases and J by 1 base, leaving 7 bases between them. The V gene's germline CDR1 is MNHEY and CDR2 SVGAGI. The CDR3 totals 14 residues. The CDR3 nucleotides read TGTGCCAGCAGTTACTCGCCACAGTCCTACGAGCAGTACTTC. As protein: CASSYSPQSYEQYF.

The chain couples TRBV28 to TRBJ2-7; D gene ambiguous. Germline-derived CDR1 and CDR2 are MDHEN and SYDVKM. The CDR3 contains 12 residues. The V end was cut by 2 bases, the J end by 8 bases, with 10 bases between. The CDR3 nucleotides read TGTGCCAGCAGTTTAGGTGGGCGTCAGCAGTACTTC. It encodes CASSLGGRQQYF.

The V call is TRBV7-9, the J call TRBJ2-7, with 7 nucleotides matching TRBD2. This CDR3 region has 15 residues. Germline V gives CDR1 SEHNR, CDR2 FQNEAQ (reference sequence). With 5 bases clipped from V and 5 bases from J, the junction kept 12 bases outside the gene matches. The chain's CDR3 is CASSPPGGGRNEQYF. CDR3 coding DNA: TGTGCCAGCAGCCCTCCGGGAGGAGGGAGAAACGAGCAGTACTTC.

The CDR3 DNA is TGTGCCAGCAGCTTACGTGGGACAGTCGAGCAGTACTTC. Protein: CASSLRGTVEQYF. The chain couples TRBV7-9 to TRBJ2-5; 7 bases line up with TRBD1. TRBJ2-7 explains the end of the DNA better; the J call may be wrong. The CDR3 covers 13 residues. Looked up from germline, CDR1 is SEHNR and CDR2 is FQNEAQ (reference sequence).

Here the CDR3 reads CASSYSQRVHNEQFF. CDR3 DNA: TGTGCCAGCAGTTACTCACAACGGGTCCACAATGAGCAGTTCTTC. The chain combines TRBV6-5 with TRBJ2-1; D remains unclear. Trimming shortened V by 0 bases and J by 5 bases, and 11 bases separated the two germline ends. The CDR3 is made up of 15 amino acids. From germline, CDR1 is MNHEY and CDR2 SVGAGI.

The count of this clone is one. V and J are TRBV27 and TRBJ1-2, with 7 bases that match TRBD1. The length of the CDR3 is 13 residues. From germline, CDR1 is MNHEY and CDR2 SMNVEV (reference sequence). V dropped 5 bases and J dropped 2; count of bases not matched to a gene: 2. CDR3 amino acids: CASSTGVNYGYTF. CDR3 coding DNA: TGTGCCAGCAGTACAGGGGTCAACTATGGCTACACCTTC.

The CDR3 is CASRTWTGPRSYEQYF. CDR3 DNA: TGTGCCAGCAGAACATGGACAGGCCCACGCTCCTACGAGCAGTACTTC. The chain is built from TRBV28 and TRBJ2-7; 7 bases fit TRBD1. The germline V gene has CDR1 MDHEN and CDR2 SYDVKM. Trimming removed 6 bases from V and 0 bases from J; junction bases left unmatched: 11. The CDR3 is 16 amino acids.

The CDR3 region is CASSFSQGGGELFF. Here the CDR3 DNA reads TGCGCCAGCAGCTTCAGTCAGGGTGGCGGGGAGCTGTTTTTT. The V gene is TRBV5-1, the J gene TRBJ2-2, with D perhaps TRBD1 (5 bases). CDR1 and CDR2 (germline): SGHRS, YFSETQ. CDR3 size: 14 residues. Trimming cost V 2 bases and J 7 bases, with 12 bases left between them.

This clone was seen a handful of times. The J gene is TRBJ1-1, the V gene TRBV7-9, with D tentatively TRBD1 (5 bases). Between the trimmed V and J ends, which lost 3 bases and 4 bases, there was a span of 12 bases. The CDR3 is made up of 14 amino acids. The germline gives CDR1 SEHNR, CDR2 FQNEAQ (reference sequence). The CDR3 DNA reads as TGTGCCAGCAGCTTGGGGTGGGGGGGCACTGAAGCTTTCTTT. Protein sequence: CASSLGWGGTEAFF.

CDR3 in amino acids: CASSIPGTPWAEGLAGGEGELFF. The DNA of the CDR3 is TGTGCCAGCAGTATCCCCGGGACCCCATGGGCCGAGGGACTAGCGGGAGGTGAAGGGGAGCTGTTTTTT. This chain joins TRBV28 and TRBJ2-2; 15 bases are a match to TRBD2. The CDR3 covers 23 residues. Germline CDR1 reads MDHEN; CDR2 reads SYDVKM. V trimming: 5 bases; J trimming: 8 bases; junction bases outside the gene matches: 27.

The chain couples TRBV5-1 to TRBJ1-4, with a weak D call TRBD1 (5 bases). The CDR3 runs to 14 residues. Trimming took 1 base from V and 7 from J, leaving 11 bases between them. In germline, CDR1 is SGHRS, CDR2 YFSETQ. Here the CDR3 DNA reads TGCGCCAGCAGCTTGCCTGGCGGGGGTGAAAAACTGTTTTTT. Amino acid sequence: CASSLPGGGEKLFF.

This clone appeared once. CDR3 in DNA: TGTGCCACCAGCAGAGATCGCAGGGGGCAAGGCTACACCTTC. Protein: CATSRDRRGQGYTF. The chain uses TRBV15 and TRBJ1-2, with 8 positions matching TRBD1. V lost 0 bases and J lost 8; bases outside the gene matches: 5. The CDR3 extends over 14 amino acids. Looked up from germline, CDR1 is LNHNV and CDR2 is YYDKDF (reference sequence).

This clone was recorded only once. For the CDR3, the DNA is TGTGCCAGCAGCGTAGATTTGAGGACAGGACAAGAGACCCAGTACTTC. Its protein is CASSVDLRTGQETQYF. The J gene is TRBJ2-5, the V gene TRBV9, with 7 positions matching TRBD1. This CDR3 region has 16 residues. Germline CDR1 is SGDLS and CDR2 is YYNGEE. V was pared by 0 bases and J by 2 bases, with 7 bases of the junction left unmatched.

V usage is TRBV5-1 and J usage is TRBJ2-3; D might be TRBD2 (6 bases). Germline-derived CDR1 and CDR2 are SGHRS and YFSETQ. Trimming pared 0 bases from V and 5 bases from J, leaving 10 bases between. CDR3 length equals 14 residues. The CDR3 sequence: CASSLGLAIDTQYF. The CDR3 bases are TGCGCCAGCAGCTTGGGTCTAGCGATAGATACGCAGTATTTT.

The CDR3 reads CASRPGLLPSYNEQFF. CDR3 in DNA: TGTGCCAGCAGACCGGGACTCCTCCCCTCCTACAATGAGCAGTTCTTC. The V call is TRBV27, the J call TRBJ2-1; D is perhaps TRBD2 (6 bases). Trimming stripped 6 bases from V and 0 bases from J, with 15 bases between. The CDR3 runs to 16 residues. Germline V CDR1 and CDR2: MNHEY, SMNVEV (reference sequence).

The chain employs TRBV27 and TRBJ2-7, with a tentative D call TRBD2 (5 bases). The germline CDR1 and CDR2 sequences are MNHEY and SMNVEV (reference sequence). This CDR3 has 14 amino acids. V shed 6 bases and J shed 3 bases, with 15 bases lying between them. As DNA, the CDR3 is TGTGCCAGCAGCCGCACCCGGGAAAACTACGAGCAGTACTTC. Translated: CASSRTRENYEQYF.